The rows below give T cell receptor beta chains drawn from one sample of a study of T cell repertoires in cytomegalovirus infection. TCRdb re-analysed the reads in MiXCR, keeping a single row per CDR3 protein. Seen here are some 280,000 distinct CDR3 sequences, roughly 15% observed once, and the top ten hold roughly 9.7%. Source material: PBMCs. The source of these receptors is a human donor in good health (CMV status not recorded). Some clones in this sample may be carry-over from other donors' samples. The CDR3 runs from the conserved cysteine through the conserved F or W. Fields, in order: V gene, D gene, clone size, J gene, CDR3 length, CDR3 DNA, CDR3 protein. The D gene is left open where the match is weak. Clone size is stated in some rows and not others, as once, few, many or a class when expanded.

TRBV29-1,-,-,TRBJ1-1,12,TGCAGCGTTGAAGGGGTTGCGGGGCAGGCTTTCTTT,CSVEGVAGQAFF
TRBV7-2,-,many,TRBJ2-1,17,TGTGCCAGCAGTCTACGGGGCTGGCCTAGCTCCTACAATGAGCAGTTCTTC,CASSLRGWPSSYNEQFF
TRBV10-3,-,few,TRBJ1-1,14,TGTGCCATCAGGCTGACTGGGATTGACACTGAAGCTTTCTTT,CAIRLTGIDTEAFF
TRBV7-2,-,many,TRBJ1-1,13,TGTGCCAGCAGCTTAGAGAGTTCGACTGAAGCTTTCTTT,CASSLESSTEAFF
TRBV3-1,-,-,TRBJ1-1,16,TGTGCCAGCAGCCCCTCAAGGACGGGGCTTAACACTGAAGCTTTCTTT,CASSPSRTGLNTEAFF
TRBV19,TRBD1,many,TRBJ2-3,17,TGTGCCAGTAGAGTAATCTCAGGGGGAGAATCCACAGATACGCAGTATTTT,CASRVISGGESTDTQYF
TRBV7-2,TRBD2,many,TRBJ2-2,18,TGTGCCAGCAGCTTAAGTCGGGCCAGCGGGAGATTGGGCGGGGAGCTGTTTTTT,CASSLSRASGRLGGELFF
TRBV27,TRBD1,-,TRBJ1-2,14,TGTGCCAGCAGTCATAACAGGGGGCGCCTTGGCTACACCTTC,CASSHNRGRLGYTF
TRBV7-9,-,-,TRBJ2-7,12,TGTGCCAGCGGGGAAAGCTCCTACGAGCAGTACTTC,CASGESSYEQYF
TRBV6-2/TRBV6-3,-,many,TRBJ2-5,15,TGTGCCAGCAGTTACACCCCTCCCTTAGCGGAGACCCAGTACTTC,CASSYTPPLAETQYF
TRBV19,TRBD1,many,TRBJ1-2,14,TGTGCCAGTAGAGAAAGGGACAGCCTCTATGGCTACACCTTC,CASRERDSLYGYTF
TRBV7-8,-,many,TRBJ2-7,14,TGTGCCAGCAGCTCACCGGTGTGGCCCGTAGAGCAGTACTTC,CASSSPVWPVEQYF
TRBV7-9,-,many,TRBJ2-3,13,TGTGCCAACGGGCGGCCCAGCGGAGATACGCAGTATTTT,CANGRPSGDTQYF
TRBV5-5,-,few,TRBJ1-4,14,TGTGCCAGCAGCTCCCGACCCAGCGGTGAAAAACTGTTTTTT,CASSSRPSGEKLFF
TRBV6-6,TRBD2,many,TRBJ2-3,15,TGTGCCAGCAGCCCCGGGGTAGCGGGCGGGGATACGCAGTATTTT,CASSPGVAGGDTQYF
TRBV7-6,-,many,TRBJ2-5,14,TGTGCCAGCAGCTTAGGAGGGGGACAAGAGACCCAGTACTTC,CASSLGGGQETQYF
TRBV6-5,-,-,TRBJ1-2,18,TGTGCCAGCAGTTACTCGAGACGGTCGGGCAGGGCAGCGTATGGCTACACCTTC,CASSYSRRSGRAAYGYTF
TRBV2,-,-,TRBJ1-4,12,TGTGCCAGCAGCGGGTGGGATGAAAAACTGTTTTTT,CASSGWDEKLFF
TRBV15,-,many,TRBJ2-7,14,TGTGCCACCAGCAGAGATGAGGGGAACTACGAGCAGTACTTC,CATSRDEGNYEQYF
TRBV28,-,many,TRBJ1-4,13,TGTGCCAGCAGTTTATCCGGAGGGGGAAAACTGTTTTTT,CASSLSGGGKLFF
TRBV7-2,TRBD2,many,TRBJ2-7,14,TGTGCCAGCAGAATTAGCGGGAGTTCCTACGAGCAGTACTTC,CASRISGSSYEQYF
TRBV6-2/TRBV6-3,-,-,TRBJ2-5,14,TGTGCCAGCACCCCGTTGGGGGGGCTAGAGACCCAGTACTTC,CASTPLGGLETQYF
TRBV12-3/TRBV12-4,-,many,TRBJ2-1,14,TGTGCCAGCAGTACAAGTGGATCCTACAATGAGCAGTTCTTC,CASSTSGSYNEQFF
TRBV4-1,-,many,TRBJ2-2,18,TGCGCCAGCAGCCAAGATGGTGGGGGTTGGGCTAACACCGGGGAGCTGTTTTTT,CASSQDGGGWANTGELFF
TRBV5-4,-,many,TRBJ2-3,13,TGTGCCAGCAGCCCTTGGGGCCTGGATACGCAGTATTTT,CASSPWGLDTQYF
TRBV5-1,TRBD2,many,TRBJ2-3,15,TGCGCCAGCAGCTTGGAAGTTAGCGGGGCCGATACGCAGTATTTT,CASSLEVSGADTQYF
TRBV29-1,TRBD1,few,TRBJ2-5,15,TGCAGCGTTGAAACCGTGGACAGGGTACGAGAGACCCAGTACTTC,CSVETVDRVRETQYF
TRBV7-9,-,many,TRBJ1-4,15,TGTGCCAGCAGCTCGAACAGGCCAACTAATGAAAAACTGTTTTTT,CASSSNRPTNEKLFF
TRBV7-9,-,few,TRBJ1-3,13,TGTGCCAGCAGCTTATTGGAAACCAACACCATATATTTT,CASSLLETNTIYF
TRBV5-4,TRBD2,-,TRBJ2-1,15,TGTGCCAGCAGCTTAACTAGCGGGAGGCCCAATGAGCAGTTCTTC,CASSLTSGRPNEQFF
TRBV7-2,TRBD1,many,TRBJ1-4,13,TGTGCCAGCAGCGCAGGGACAGTTGAAAAACTGTTTTTT,CASSAGTVEKLFF
TRBV25-1,-,-,TRBJ2-4,14,TGTGCCAGCGCCGGGGCCACTCTAGGGAACATTCAGTACTTC,CASAGATLGNIQYF
TRBV7-3,-,few,TRBJ2-5,13,TGTGCCAGCAGCCCCTCGGACCGGGAGACCCAGTACTTC,CASSPSDRETQYF
TRBV7-2,-,many,TRBJ2-5,15,TGTGCCAGCAGCTTAAGCCCGGGGCAAAAAGAGACCCAGTACTTC,CASSLSPGQKETQYF
TRBV7-9,TRBD2,many,TRBJ2-1,15,TGTGCCAGCAGCCTGCTAGCGGCAGCCTACAATGAGCAGTTCTTC,CASSLLAAAYNEQFF
TRBV29-1,-,-,TRBJ2-4,12,TGCAGCGTTGAAGACGGGGGTGGCATTCAGTACTTC,CSVEDGGGIQYF
TRBV20-1,-,-,TRBJ1-5,12,TGCAGTGCTCGGGGGCCGGATGAGCCCCAGCATTTT,CSARGPDEPQHF
TRBV5-1,TRBD1,few,TRBJ2-4,13,TGCGCCAGCAGTCGGGGACAGAAAAACATTCAGTACTTC,CASSRGQKNIQYF
TRBV7-2,TRBD2,many,TRBJ2-3,14,TGTGCCAGCAGCTCCTGGCGGGGGGGGGATACGCAGTATTTT,CASSSWRGGDTQYF
TRBV5-5,TRBD1,few,TRBJ2-6,17,TGTGCCAGCAGCGGCGGGACAGGGGGACCTGGGGCCAACGTCCTGACTTTC,CASSGGTGGPGANVLTF
TRBV7-2,TRBD2,many,TRBJ2-3,15,TGTGCCAGCAGCTCGGGACTAGCGGAAACAGATACGCAGTATTTT,CASSSGLAETDTQYF
TRBV12-3/TRBV12-4,-,many,TRBJ1-1,11,TGTGCCAGCAGCCTCTACGCTGAAGCTTTCTTT,CASSLYAEAFF
TRBV7-2,TRBD1,many,TRBJ1-1,14,TGTGCCAGCAGCCACAGGGGAGCGGGCACTGAAGCTTTCTTT,CASSHRGAGTEAFF
TRBV4-2,-,-,TRBJ1-6,14,TGTGCCAGCAGCCAAGACACGAATAATTCACCCCTCCACTTT,CASSQDTNNSPLHF
TRBV12-3/TRBV12-4,-,few,TRBJ1-6,16,TGTGCCAGCAGTTTAAACCCTCCCATCTATAATTCACCCCTCCACTTT,CASSLNPPIYNSPLHF
TRBV7-2,TRBD2,many,TRBJ2-3,17,TGTGCCAGCAGCTTAAGTCGACTAGCGGGAGGTGTGGATACGCAGTATTTT,CASSLSRLAGGVDTQYF
TRBV2,TRBD2,many,TRBJ2-5,16,TGTGCCAGCAGTTTCGGGACTAGCGGGGGCCAAGAGACCCAGTACTTC,CASSFGTSGGQETQYF
TRBV29-1,TRBD1,-,TRBJ2-1,13,TGCAGCGTTGGGGACAGGTCCTACAATGAGCAGTTCTTC,CSVGDRSYNEQFF
TRBV2,-,-,TRBJ2-5,13,TGTGCCAGCAAGACAGACCTCCAAGAGACCCAGTACTTC,CASKTDLQETQYF
TRBV11-2,-,many,TRBJ2-3,20,TGTGCCAGCAGCCCCCTCTCCCCGGGTCGGGGCACAATGGGAACAGATACGCAGTATTTT,CASSPLSPGRGTMGTDTQYF
TRBV7-2,-,many,TRBJ2-5,16,TGTGCCAGCAGCGACCAGGGAGGCCCATTCCGAGAGACCCAGTACTTC,CASSDQGGPFRETQYF
TRBV20-1,TRBD1,few,TRBJ1-5,12,TGCAGTGCTGCTGACAGGGAACAGCCCCAGCATTTT,CSAADREQPQHF
TRBV7-6,-,many,TRBJ1-3,16,TGTGCCAGCAGCTTAGACCCACCTTACTCTGGAAACACCATATATTTT,CASSLDPPYSGNTIYF
TRBV14,-,many,TRBJ2-7,13,TGTGCCAGCAGCCGCGTCTGGGGCAGCGAGCAGTACTTC,CASSRVWGSEQYF